This TCR beta chain was recovered during a study of blood T cells in healthy people across ages. Germline assignment: CDR1 SGHKS and CDR2 YYEKEE (reference sequence). The CDR3 length is 13 residues. V was shortened by 5 bases and J by 4 bases, with 12 bases between the two germline ends. Points from the study as a whole: Possibly confounding the expanded clonotype changes was the fact that donor CMV status was unknown.

A J-beta primer mix and a sample-barcoded 5' primer were used in a second PCR of about 7 to 12 cycles. TCRdb fed the 5' RACE reads into MiXCR, producing one record per CDR3 protein. The sample contains approximately 810,000 distinct CDR3 sequences, more than 25% of which appear only once. This clonotype was counted between two and nine times. Its target is unknown. The TCR was taken from a woman over 75 in good health. This chain uses TRBV5-5 with TRBJ1-1, with a tentative D call TRBD1 (5 bases). The material sequenced was blood. CDR3 in amino acids: CASRAWGGTEAFF. CDR3 in DNA: TGTGCCAGCAGGGCCTGGGGGGGCACTGAAGCTTTCTTT. The full variable domain, in which reference TRBV5-5 and TRBJ1-1 provide the parts outside the CDR3, is DAGVTQSPTHLIKTRGQQVTLRCSPISGHKSVSWYQQVLGQGPQFIFQYYEKEERGRGNFPDRFSARQFPNYSSELNVNALLLGDSALYLCASRAWGGTEAFFGQGTRLTVV.